The sample holds a few counts of the clone carrying this T cell receptor (beta chain). Its target is unknown. These data come from a study of T-cell reconstitution after alpha-beta-depleted transplantation in children. CDR3 length equals 15 residues. With 5 bases removed from V and 0 bases from J, the gap between germline ends came to 11 bases. Study observations and caveats: The origin of high day-60 TCRbeta diversity in some patients lay in surviving recipient T cells and thymic progenitors. When one year had passed after transplant, most T-cell counts and diversity came from newly produced T cells.

Preparation of the TCRbeta library used unique molecular identifiers. TCRdb reprocessed the PCR reads with MiXCR, giving one entry per CDR3 protein. Counted here are about 980,000 distinct CDR3 sequences, about 29% occurring once; the ten biggest clones make up roughly 31%. Material: PBMCs, mostly from graft donor cells, obtained 360 days after TCRalphabeta/CD19-depleted stem cell transplant. This TCR was sampled from a boy in the first two years of life who had a stem cell transplant for SCID, so the T cells may come from the graft donor. V gene TRBV12-3 or TRBV12-4 combines with J gene TRBJ2-4, with a tentative D call TRBD2 (7 bases). CDR3 in amino acids: CASSPGGLAKNIQYF. For the CDR3, the DNA is TGTGCCAGCAGTCCCGGGGGGCTAGCCAAAAACATTCAGTACTTC.